These 16 T cell receptor beta chains were all obtained from the same sample, sequenced in a study of blood T cell repertoires in COVID-19. Only in-frame clones appear in the TCRdb table, and some are missing; sequencing was by immunoSEQ multiplex PCR. The repertoire consists of around 170,000 clones, with around nine tenths occurring once and the leading ten covering under 0.65%. Sequenced material: peripheral blood. The receptors stem from a man aged 55-75 years with COVID-19, enrolled during active disease.

The chain carries TRBV6-6 and TRBJ2-3, with D possibly being TRBD1 (5 bases). The CDR3 totals 16 residues. Trimming removed 7 bases at V and 0 bases at J, with 17 bases between. Per germline, CDR1 MNHNY and CDR2 SVGAGI (reference sequence). The CDR3 DNA reads TGTGCCAGCACCTTGACAGCACAATTAAGCACAGATACGCAGTATTTT. The encoded protein is CASTLTAQLSTDTQYF.

The genes are TRBV27 and TRBJ1-6; 7 positions agree with TRBD1. Trimming took 7 bases from V and 4 from J; bases not matched to a gene: 10. The germline V gene has CDR1 MNHEY and CDR2 SMNVEV (reference sequence). CDR3 size: 16 residues. The CDR3, as DNA: TGTGCCAGCACTACTATGACGACAGGGTATAATTCACCCCTCCACTTT. As protein: CASTTMTTGYNSPLHF.

The V and J genes are TRBV30 and TRBJ1-3; D gene ambiguous. This CDR3 has 12 amino acids. Trimming took 2 bases from V and 0 from J, leaving 2 bases between them. Per the germline V gene, CDR1 is GTSNPN and CDR2 is SVGIG (reference sequence). CDR3 protein: CAWSRSGNTIYF. The CDR3 DNA sequence: TGTGCCTGGAGTCGCTCTGGAAACACCATATATTTT.

This chain links TRBV9 with TRBJ2-5; 8 nucleotides align to TRBD2. CDR3 length: 13 amino acids. V lost 3 bases, J lost 2 bases, and 0 bases stayed unmatched. Germline V gene data show CDR1 as SGDLS and CDR2 as YYNGEE. CDR3 nucleotides: TGTGCCAGCAGCGCTAGCGGGCAAGAGACCCAGTACTTC. Translated: CASSASGQETQYF.

The J gene is TRBJ1-4, the V gene TRBV5-1, with D perhaps TRBD1 (5 bases). The ends were cut back, 4 bases at V and 6 bases at J, with 16 bases in the middle. CDR3 length: 15 residues. The V gene's germline CDR1 is SGHRS and CDR2 YFSETQ. CDR3: CASSGLGGVDEKLFF. As DNA, the CDR3 is TGCGCCAGCAGCGGCCTAGGAGGGGTTGATGAAAAACTGTTTTTT.

This chain joins TRBV28 and TRBJ1-2; perhaps TRBD1 as D (5 bases). The V gene's germline CDR1 is MDHEN and CDR2 SYDVKM. The V end was cut by 3 bases, the J end by 5 bases, with 10 bases between. The CDR3 length is 13 residues. CDR3 nucleotide sequence: TGTGCCAGCAGTTTTGGCAGGGAATATGGCTACACCTTC. It yields the protein CASSFGREYGYTF.

The chain combines TRBV7-9 with TRBJ2-2; TRBD1 aligns across 7 bases. CDR3 length: 15 residues. Germline V CDR1 and CDR2: SEHNR, FQNEAQ (reference sequence). V dropped 8 bases and J dropped 3; count of bases not matched to a gene: 9. CDR3 loop: CASRQSGGDTGELFF. The DNA for the CDR3 is TGTGCCAGCCGACAGTCAGGGGGAGACACCGGGGAGCTGTTTTTT.

This chain joins TRBV10-3 and TRBJ1-6; D may be TRBD1 (5 bases). V lost 6 bases and J 7 bases, leaving 13 bases between the germline ends. This CDR3 is built from 14 residues. CDR1 and CDR2 from the germline V gene are ENHRY and SYGVKD. The CDR3 loop reads CAIRAGLGNSPLHF. CDR3 coding DNA: TGTGCCATCAGGGCGGGACTAGGGAATTCACCCCTCCACTTT.

A single count supports this clone. DNA of the CDR3: TGTGCCCCTGTACGGGGGGCTCCTTCTGGAAACACCATATATTTT. Translating it yields CAPVRGAPSGNTIYF. The chain links TRBV24-1 to TRBJ1-3; D is possibly TRBD1 (6 bases). In germline, CDR1 is KGHDR, CDR2 SFDVKD. Between the trimmed V and J ends, which lost 12 bases and 1 base, there was a span of 18 bases. This CDR3 is built from 15 residues.

The V gene is TRBV7-9, the J gene TRBJ2-1; 13 bases agree with TRBD2. V lost 5 bases to trimming and J lost 0 bases; unmatched junction nucleotides: 4. CDR3 length: 17 amino acids. Germline values: CDR1 SEHNR, CDR2 FQNEAQ (reference sequence). CDR3 in amino acids: CASSPRTSGGSYNEQFF. CDR3 DNA sequence: TGTGCCAGCAGCCCCCGGACTAGCGGGGGCTCCTACAATGAGCAGTTCTTC.

This clone has a single count. The chain is built from TRBV19 and TRBJ1-1, with D possibly matching TRBD1 (6 bases). The CDR3 runs 14 residues. With 4 bases removed from V and 4 bases from J, the gap between germline ends came to 13 bases. Germline CDR1 LNHDA, CDR2 SQIVND (reference sequence). CDR3 coding DNA: TGTGCCAGTAGTACTCGGGAGGGGGGCACTGAAGCTTTCTTT. Its protein product is CASSTREGGTEAFF.

The table lists this clone with a few counts. The CDR3 DNA reads TGTGCCACCATAAGCGGGGGGGCCCCTCGGGAGCAGTACTTC. Amino acid sequence: CATISGGAPREQYF. The chain uses TRBV28 and TRBJ2-7; TRBD2 matches at 10 bases. V was pared by 10 bases and J by 7 bases, with 13 bases of the junction left unmatched. Germline loops: CDR1 MDHEN, CDR2 SYDVKM. This CDR3 is built from 14 residues.

This chain uses TRBV7-2 with TRBJ2-1, with 9 bases identical to TRBD1. V gave up 3 bases and J gave up 5 bases; unmatched junction bases: 5. In germline, CDR1 is SGHTA, CDR2 FQGNSA. CDR3 length: 15 amino acids. CDR3 coding DNA: TGTGCCAGCAGCTTTGGGGGACAGGGAAACAATGAGCAGTTCTTC. This translates into CASSFGGQGNNEQFF.

The count of this clone is one. A junction boundary mismatches the germline segment, possibly from a read error. The J gene is TRBJ1-1, the V gene TRBV28; D not resolved. Germline CDR1 MDHEN, CDR2 SYDVKM. The CDR3 loop spans 10 amino acids. The DNA of the CDR3 is TGTGCCAGCAGGGGTACGGCGGAACTTTTT. Protein: CASRGTAELF.

The rearrangement uses TRBV20-1 and TRBJ2-1; TRBD1 might be the D (7 bases). The CDR3 spans 14 residues. Germline CDR1 and CDR2: DFQATT and SNEGSKA (reference sequence). The V end was cut by 3 bases, the J end by 6 bases, with 15 bases between. The DNA of the CDR3 is TGCAGTGCTAGTAGCGGCCCAGGGGGCAATGAGCAGTTCTTC. Encoded protein: CSASSGPGGNEQFF.

V usage is TRBV3-1 (or the pseudogene TRBV3-2) and J usage is TRBJ2-3; 9 nucleotides match TRBD2. With 5 bases clipped from V and 5 bases from J, the junction kept 17 bases outside the gene matches. Germline CDR1 LGHDT, CDR2 YNNKEL (reference sequence). The CDR3 is 18 amino acids. The CDR3 is CASSAGGGGGGAVDTQYF. The CDR3 DNA follows: TGTGCCAGCAGCGCAGGTGGTGGAGGCGGGGGGGCCGTAGATACGCAGTATTTT.